Listed here are 31 T cell receptor beta chains from one sample, sequenced in a study of cytomegalovirus exposure and HLA in healthy donors. PCR amplification relied on 60 Vbeta primers (plus 13 Jbeta primers). The assay was immunoSEQ multiplex PCR, and TCRdb's table has in-frame clones only and misses some. The data show under 200,000 clones, roughly 71% seen once. Sequenced sample: PBMCs. The source is a girl between 10 and 17 years old in good health and CMV-seronegative.

There are many counts of this clone. This chain links TRBV12-5 with TRBJ2-2; no reliable D call. Germline V gives CDR1 LGHNT, CDR2 FRNRAP. This CDR3 spans 13 amino acids. V was shortened by 8 bases and J by 3 bases, with 10 bases between the two germline ends. CDR3 DNA: TGTGCTAGTCCCGGTGGTGACACCGGGGAGCTGTTTTTT. Amino acid sequence: CASPGGDTGELFF.

CDR3 protein: CAISESNVGQYF. In nucleotides, the CDR3 is TGTGCCATCAGTGAGTCGAACGTCGGGCAGTACTTC. V and J are TRBV10-3 and TRBJ2-7; D not certain. V lost 0 bases and J 9 bases, leaving 9 bases between the germline ends. The CDR3 is made up of 12 amino acids. Looked up from germline, CDR1 is ENHRY and CDR2 is SYGVKD.

This clone was observed a few times. This chain uses TRBV6-1 with TRBJ2-4; D is undetermined. Germline CDR1 is MNHNS and CDR2 is SASEGT. V lost 3 bases to trimming and J lost 2 bases, with 5 bases between them. CDR3 size: 13 residues. The CDR3 coding sequence is TGTGCCAGCAGTGACATCCCCAAAAACATTCAGTACTTC. Translated, it gives CASSDIPKNIQYF.

The gene calls are TRBV25-1 and TRBJ1-4; D is uncertain. The CDR3 is 13 residues long. V gave up 7 bases and J gave up 3 bases, with 9 bases separating them. Germline lookup yields CDR1 MGHDK and CDR2 SYGVNS. The CDR3 sequence is CASNGRSNEKLFF. The CDR3 DNA reads as TGTGCCAGCAATGGGAGATCTAATGAAAAACTGTTTTTT.

A few counts support this clone. The chain recombines TRBV28 with TRBJ1-4; 10 bases align to TRBD1. With V trimmed by 4 bases and J by 8 bases, 4 bases remained unmatched. Germline CDR1 is MDHEN and CDR2 is SYDVKM. The CDR3 length is 14 residues. CDR3 nucleotide sequence: TGTGCCAGCAGTTCGGGACAGGGGCCCGAAAAACTGTTTTTT. Translating it yields CASSSGQGPEKLFF. Supplemented by reference TRBV28 and TRBJ1-4, the full variable domain reads DVKVTQSSRYLVKRTGEKVFLECVQDMDHENMFWYRQDPGLGLRLIYFSYDVKMKEKGDIPEGYSVSREKKERFSLILESASTNQTSMYLCASSSGQGPEKLFFGSGTQLSVL.

This chain links TRBV6-5 with TRBJ2-7, with 7 bases matching TRBD1. J gave up 4 bases and V 5 bases, and 8 bases lay outside the gene matches. Looked up from germline, CDR1 is MNHEY and CDR2 is SVGAGI. The CDR3 runs 14 residues. This CDR3 reads CASSEGTALYEQYF. The CDR3 DNA sequence: TGTGCCAGCAGTGAAGGGACAGCCCTATACGAGCAGTACTTC.

The chain carries TRBV9 and TRBJ1-1; D remains unclear. This CDR3 is 12 amino acids long. CDR1 is SGDLS and CDR2 is YYNGEE in the germline V gene. V lost 4 bases to trimming and J lost 3 bases, with 7 bases between them. Written as DNA, the CDR3 is TGTGCCAGCAGCCAGAGGGACACTGAAGCTTTCTTT. Protein: CASSQRDTEAFF.

The chain couples TRBV29-1 to TRBJ2-3; 9 nucleotides match TRBD1. CDR3 length: 14 residues. After removal of 5 bases from V and 0 bases from J, the junction contained 3 bases not matched to a gene. Germline assignment: CDR1 SQVTM and CDR2 ANQGSEA. The CDR3 bases are TGCAGCGTTTTGGACAGGGGAAGCACAGATACGCAGTATTTT. It is translated as CSVLDRGSTDTQYF.

V usage is TRBV19 and J usage is TRBJ1-1; D perhaps matches TRBD1 (6 bases). The germline gives CDR1 LNHDA, CDR2 SQIVND (reference sequence). V lost 5 bases and J 0 bases, leaving 10 bases between the germline ends. The length of the CDR3 is 14 residues. The CDR3 loop is CASSRTVMNTEAFF. For the CDR3, the DNA is TGTGCCAGTAGTCGGACAGTAATGAACACTGAAGCTTTCTTT.

The V gene is TRBV5-4, the J gene TRBJ2-1, with D possibly matching TRBD2 (5 bases). Germline CDR1 and CDR2: SGHNT and YYREEE (reference sequence). This CDR3 is built from 11 residues. Trimming took 6 bases from V and 10 from J, leaving 11 bases between them. CDR3 residues: CASTLTGEQFF. DNA for the CDR3: TGTGCCAGCACCCTGACGGGGGAGCAGTTCTTC.

The V and J genes are TRBV9 and TRBJ1-2; 12 nucleotides align to TRBD1. The length of the CDR3 is 16 residues. The trim removed 1 base at V and 8 bases at J, leaving 9 bases unmatched. In germline, CDR1 is SGDLS, CDR2 YYNGEE. The CDR3 loop is CASSVTGTGGERGYTF. In DNA, the CDR3 is TGTGCCAGCAGCGTAACGGGGACAGGGGGCGAACGGGGCTACACCTTC.

The chain employs TRBV19 and TRBJ1-2; TRBD1 matches at 7 bases. CDR3 length: 14 amino acids. Looked up from germline, CDR1 is LNHDA and CDR2 is SQIVND (reference sequence). The V gene end was trimmed by 4 bases and the J gene end by 4 bases; junction bases not matched to a gene: 6. The CDR3 nucleotides read TGTGCCAGTAGTACAGGGGGATACGGCTATGGCTACACCTTC. Residues: CASSTGGYGYGYTF.

The chain links TRBV7-3 to TRBJ2-2, with D tentatively TRBD1 (6 bases). From germline, CDR1 is SGHTA and CDR2 FQGTGA. The CDR3 totals 14 residues. Trimming left V 5 bases short and J 1 base short, with 8 bases between. Written as DNA, the CDR3 is TGTGCCAGCAGCCTGGACAGGAACACCGGGGAGCTGTTTTTT. This translates into CASSLDRNTGELFF. The full variable domain, rest sourced from reference TRBV7-3 and TRBJ2-2, is GAGVSQTPSNKVTEKGKYVELRCDPISGHTALYWYRQSLGQGPEFLIYFQGTGAADDSGLPNDRFFAVRPEGSVSTLKIQRTERGDSAVYLCASSLDRNTGELFFGEGSRLTVL.

Written as DNA, the CDR3 is TGCGCCAGCAGCCCCCCGGGGGGGGGCTACACCTTC. Its protein product is CASSPPGGGYTF. The chain has TRBV10-2 and TRBJ1-2; weak D call: TRBD1 (5 bases). With 6 bases removed from V and 8 bases from J, the gap between germline ends came to 13 bases. The CDR3 length is 12 residues. Germline V gene sequence: CDR1 WSHSY, CDR2 SAAADI.

This rearrangement joins TRBV6-1 to TRBJ2-1; D ambiguous. The CDR3 has 13 amino acids. V lost 4 bases to trimming and J lost 6 bases, with 10 bases between them. Germline CDR1 reads MNHNS; CDR2 reads SASEGT. The DNA of the CDR3 is TGTGCCAGCAGTGTGGCTTCTCGCAATGAGCAGTTCTTC. It yields the protein CASSVASRNEQFF.

The chain employs TRBV6-1 and TRBJ2-5, with 9 bases lining up with TRBD1. V gave up 7 bases and J gave up 5 bases; unmatched junction bases: 5. This CDR3 is 13 amino acids long. Germline V gives CDR1 MNHNS, CDR2 SASEGT. CDR3 residues: CASNGQGKETQYF. The CDR3 coding sequence is TGTGCCAGCAACGGACAGGGGAAGGAGACCCAGTACTTC.

The chain combines TRBV27 with TRBJ1-1; no clear D gene. The germline V gene encodes CDR1 MNHEY and CDR2 SMNVEV (reference sequence). Trimming pared 6 bases from V and 1 base from J, leaving 9 bases between. This CDR3 spans 13 amino acids. The CDR3 sequence: CASSPQENTEAFF. For the CDR3, the DNA is TGTGCCAGCAGCCCCCAGGAGAACACTGAAGCTTTCTTT.

This clone was observed a handful of times. The chain has TRBV28 and TRBJ2-7; D remains unclear. The CDR3 extends over 15 amino acids. The germline CDR1 and CDR2 sequences are MDHEN and SYDVKM. V lost 3 bases and J lost 3, with 15 bases in between. The CDR3 protein is CASSFLGLSGYEQYF. For the CDR3, the DNA is TGTGCCAGCAGTTTCTTGGGCCTCAGTGGCTACGAGCAGTACTTC.

A single count supports this clone. The same CDR3 also results from other DNA sequences found in this sample. V is TRBV19 and J is TRBJ1-1, with D possibly being TRBD1 (5 bases). Per the germline V gene, CDR1 is LNHDA and CDR2 is SQIVND (reference sequence). V was cut by 1 base and J by 2 bases, with 8 bases left in between. The CDR3 contains 14 residues. CDR3 in DNA: TGTGCCAGTAGTATAGGTCAGGGTAACACTGAAGCTTTCTTT. Residues: CASSIGQGNTEAFF.

V and J are TRBV5-6 and TRBJ1-6, with TRBD1 as a possible D gene (5 bases). CDR1 is SGHDT and CDR2 is YYEEEE in the germline V gene. V was clipped by 4 bases and J by 10 bases, with 9 bases between them. This CDR3 has 12 residues. CDR3 coding DNA: TGTGCCAGCAGCGGCAGGGTCTCACCCCTCCACTTT. It is translated as CASSGRVSPLHF.

The chain is built from TRBV19 and TRBJ1-5; D ambiguous. V was shortened by 7 bases and J by 3 bases, with 13 bases between the two germline ends. The V gene's germline CDR1 is LNHDA and CDR2 SQIVND (reference sequence). CDR3 length: 14 amino acids. The CDR3 sequence: CASNGRGSNQPQHF. The DNA of the CDR3 is TGTGCCAGTAACGGACGGGGATCCAATCAGCCCCAGCATTTT. Looking up the rest from reference TRBV19 and TRBJ1-5 gives the full variable domain: DGGITQSPKYLFRKEGQNVTLSCEQNLNHDAMYWYRQDPGQGLRLIYYSQIVNDFQKGDIAEGYSVSREKKESFPLTVTSAQKNPTAFYLCASNGRGSNQPQHFGDGTRLSIL.

The V call is TRBV5-1, the J call TRBJ1-4, with 10 positions matching TRBD1. The CDR3 has 17 amino acids. Trimming took 4 bases from V and 7 from J; bases not matched to a gene: 13. Germline CDR1 reads SGHRS; CDR2 reads YFSETQ. The CDR3 DNA is TGCGCCAGCAGCCCGGGACAGGGGTTGCCGGGTGGTGAAAAACTGTTTTTT. Its translation: CASSPGQGLPGGEKLFF.

Only a few counts were recorded for this clone. The gene calls are TRBV7-3 and TRBJ2-1, with D possibly TRBD1 on 6 matching bases. Germline V lookup: CDR1 SGHTA, CDR2 FQGTGA. V lost 5 bases and J 0 bases, leaving 11 bases between the germline ends. The CDR3 covers 15 residues. This chain's CDR3 is CASSPPGHSYNEQFF. CDR3 in DNA: TGTGCCAGCAGCCCCCCGGGACACTCCTACAATGAGCAGTTCTTC.

This chain uses TRBV6-1 with TRBJ1-4; 9 nucleotides align to TRBD1. V dropped 4 bases and J dropped 4; count of bases not matched to a gene: 10. Germline CDR1 reads MNHNS; CDR2 reads SASEGT. The length of the CDR3 is 17 residues. As DNA, the CDR3 is TGTGCCAGCAGTGCCGGACAGGGGATGAGACTTAATGAAAAACTGTTTTTT. Its translation: CASSAGQGMRLNEKLFF.

In its sample, this clone was seen a few times. This rearrangement joins TRBV5-6 to TRBJ1-2; TRBD1 aligns across 9 bases. The germline V gene encodes CDR1 SGHDT and CDR2 YYEEEE. The CDR3 extends over 15 amino acids. The junction had 12 bases not matched to a gene; V was cut back by 4 bases and J by 8 bases. The CDR3 loop reads CASSRVGTGLLGYTF. The CDR3, as DNA: TGTGCCAGCAGCCGGGTAGGGACAGGGCTTTTAGGCTACACCTTC.

The chain links TRBV12-1 to TRBJ2-7; the table names TRBD1, a call not compared with the DNA. TRBV12-1 constitutes a pseudogene. The CDR3 is made up of 14 amino acids. The CDR3 nucleotides read TGTGCCAGCAGCTCCGTACAGGGGGCGAAGGAGCAGTACTTC. Residues: CASSSVQGAKEQYF.

The chain uses TRBV7-7 and TRBJ2-7; 8 nucleotides align to TRBD1. The germline V gene has CDR1 SSHAT and CDR2 FNYEAQ (reference sequence). J was trimmed by 4 bases and V by 5 bases; bases with no gene match: 4. The length of the CDR3 is 13 residues. The CDR3 region is CASSQDREYEQYF. CDR3 sequence (DNA): TGTGCCAGCAGCCAGGACAGGGAATACGAGCAGTACTTC.

This clone was observed once. This rearrangement joins TRBV5-4 to TRBJ1-2; 8 bases align to TRBD1. Germline assignment: CDR1 SGHNT and CDR2 YYREEE (reference sequence). V lost 4 bases to trimming and J lost 4 bases; unmatched junction nucleotides: 12. The CDR3 totals 16 residues. For the CDR3, the DNA is TGTGCCAGCAGCGGGAAAACCGGGACAGGTTCCTATGGCTACACCTTC. Its protein is CASSGKTGTGSYGYTF. The full variable domain, its missing parts supplied by reference TRBV5-4 and TRBJ1-2, is ETGVTQSPTHLIKTRGQQVTLRCSSQSGHNTVSWYQQALGQGPQFIFQYYREEENGRGNFPPRFSGLQFPNYSSELNVNALELDDSALYLCASSGKTGTGSYGYTFGSGTRLTVV.

There are a few counts of this clone. This chain uses TRBV7-3 with TRBJ1-5; D ambiguous. From germline, CDR1 is SGHTA and CDR2 FQGTGA. The CDR3 is 18 residues long. V was pared by 2 bases and J by 2 bases, with 19 bases between. CDR3 protein: CASSLRVRGLPGNQPQHF. CDR3 DNA sequence: TGTGCCAGCAGCTTACGGGTACGAGGACTCCCTGGCAATCAGCCCCAGCATTTT.

The V call is TRBV5-1, the J call TRBJ1-1; D is uncertain. Germline V gene data show CDR1 as SGHRS and CDR2 as YFSETQ. Trimming left V 1 base short and J 3 bases short, with 16 bases between. The CDR3 spans 16 residues. The CDR3 spells CASSLSVRVLDTEAFF. The CDR3 nucleotides read TGCGCCAGCAGCTTGTCGGTTCGGGTATTGGACACTGAAGCTTTCTTT.

CDR3: CAAGVLRVELFF. In DNA, the CDR3 is TGTGCCGCGGGGGTTTTGCGGGTGGAACTGTTTTTT. The genes are TRBV27 and TRBJ1-4; possible D gene TRBD1, 5 bases. This CDR3 has 12 amino acids. Trimming shortened V by 11 bases and J by 12 bases, and 19 bases separated the two germline ends. Germline V gives CDR1 MNHEY, CDR2 SMNVEV (reference sequence).